Shown below are 4 T cell receptor beta chains from a single sample sequenced in a study of TIL therapy for anti-PD-1-resistant metastatic lung cancer (dated by TCRdb to the early 2020s). Using bias-controlled multiplex PCR with the immunoSEQ v3 hsTCRB kit, the TCR beta CDR3 regions were amplified from genomic DNA. TCRdb limited this immuneACCESS table to in-frame rearrangements with V and J called. A share of clones is missing; checked studies link under half to unresolved V genes, and the rest is unexplained. The sample table records tens of thousands of clones; around 86% of these occur just once. Together, the top ten hold approximately 5.1% of the sample. Interpreted using the paper, the time point label stands for: pre-treatment sample, taken before nivolumab and TIL therapy. Material: blood, obtained at baseline. The receptor set was obtained from a person aged 25 to 85 with non-small cell lung cancer.

This clone has only a few counts. V gene TRBV6-5 combines with J gene TRBJ2-3; possibly TRBD1 or TRBD2 for D (5 bases each). The V end was cut by 2 bases, the J end by 1 base, with 13 bases between. The CDR3 runs to 16 residues. Germline CDR1 is MNHEY and CDR2 is SVGAGI. CDR3 nucleotides: TGTGCCAGCAGTTACCTTTCAGTGGGGGGCACAGATACGCAGTATTTT. Protein: CASSYLSVGGTDTQYF.

The table lists this clone with a count of one. J is TRBJ1-5 and V is TRBV29-1; no clear D gene. Trimming shortened V by 6 bases and J by 1 base, and 7 bases separated the two germline ends. The CDR3 has 12 amino acids. Germline V gene lookup returns CDR1 SQVTM and CDR2 ANQGSEA. In DNA, the CDR3 is TGCAGCGTCTTGGACAGCAATCAGCCCCAGCATTTT. Translated: CSVLDSNQPQHF.

The CDR3 nucleotides are TGTGCCAGTAGTACCAGATATCAGCCCCAGCATTTT. It translates to CASSTRYQPQHF. The chain links TRBV19 to TRBJ1-5; D uncertain. CDR1 LNHDA and CDR2 SQIVND come from the germline V gene (reference sequence). V lost 4 bases and J 5 bases, leaving 6 bases between the germline ends. The CDR3 runs to 12 residues.

The genes are TRBV9 and TRBJ1-2; a possible D gene is TRBD1 (6 bases). Trimming left V 2 bases short and J 4 bases short, with 15 bases between. The CDR3 is 15 amino acids. CDR1 is SGDLS and CDR2 is YYNGEE in the germline V gene. The chain's CDR3 is CASSVTAGVSYGYTF. CDR3 bases: TGTGCCAGCAGCGTGACTGCAGGGGTGAGCTATGGCTACACCTTC.